Listed below are T cell receptor beta chains from one sample, sequenced in a study of glioma-infiltrating T cells. TCRdb re-called the multiplex PCR reads with MiXCR, one entry per CDR3 protein. The sample lists around 99,000 distinct CDR3 sequences, about 25% occurring once. The specimen was glioma tissue, nonneoplastic brain tissue, or PBMCs (not recorded which). These receptors were taken from a human donor with low-grade glioma or glioblastoma, undergoing nonglioma brain surgery, or in good health (not recorded which). CDR3s include the opening cysteine and the closing phenylalanine or tryptophan. The D gene is left open where the match is weak. Rows may omit the clone size; those that give it use once, few, many or a size class.

-,TRBV19,TRBJ2-3,many,TGTGCCAGTGGATTCTTGGGCACAGATACGCAGTATTTT,CASGFLGTDTQYF
-,TRBV7-2,TRBJ1-1,many,TGTGCCAGCAGCTTATTAACAGGGATCAACACTGAAGCTTTCTTT,CASSLLTGINTEAFF
TRBD1,TRBV20-1,TRBJ2-7,many,TGCAGTGCTAGAGATCAAACGGGACAGGGTCTTTACGAGCAGTACTTC,CSARDQTGQGLYEQYF
TRBD1,TRBV19,TRBJ2-1,many,TGTGCCAGCTCCCCAACCGGGACAGGGGTCAATGAGCAGTTCTTC,CASSPTGTGVNEQFF
TRBD2,TRBV20-1,TRBJ2-4,many,TGCAGTGCTAGGAAGCGGGGGAACAAAAACATTCAGTACTTC,CSARKRGNKNIQYF
-,TRBV7-9,TRBJ1-1,-,TGTGCCAGCAGCTTAGCTGGAGGATTTAACACTGAAGCTTCCTTT,CASSLAGGFNTEASF
-,TRBV27,TRBJ2-7,-,TGTGCTAGGAGTTTATGGGGGACATCTAGCTACGAGCAGTACTTC,CARSLWGTSSYEQYF
TRBD2,TRBV12-3/TRBV12-4,TRBJ2-5,few,TGTGCCAGCAGATTTAGCGGGAGGGCCAGGGAGACCCAGTACTTC,CASRFSGRARETQYF
TRBD1,TRBV7-3,TRBJ1-6,many,TGTGCCAGCAGCTCGGGACAGAATAATTCACCCCTCCACTTT,CASSSGQNNSPLHF
TRBD1,TRBV12-3/TRBV12-4,TRBJ1-3,-,TGTGCCAGCACCCGGGACAGCTCTGGAAACACCATATATTTT,CASTRDSSGNTIYF
-,TRBV12-3/TRBV12-4,TRBJ2-5,many,TGTGCCACCCGGCGATCGGGACAAATGGGAGAGACCCAGTACTTC,CATRRSGQMGETQYF
-,TRBV7-9,TRBJ2-5,-,TGTGCCAGCAGCTTCCAGGGGATGAGGGAGACCCAGTACTTC,CASSFQGMRETQYF
-,TRBV4-3,TRBJ2-7,many,TGCGCCAGCAGCCAAGAGCCGGGGCAAGGCGAGCAGTACTTC,CASSQEPGQGEQYF
-,TRBV7-6,TRBJ2-1,few,TGTGCCAGCAGCCCCAGGGGCCCAAGCGGCCCGAGCTCCTACAATGAGCAGTTCTTC,CASSPRGPSGPSSYNEQFF
-,TRBV19,TRBJ1-2,few,TGTGCCTCCGTAGCTGGGTTAAACTATGGCTACACCTTC,CASVAGLNYGYTF
TRBD1,TRBV20-1,TRBJ1-2,many,TGCAGTGCTAGAGTCCCCCGGACAGGGGGGGTCTATGGCTACACCTTC,CSARVPRTGGVYGYTF
TRBD2,TRBV6-2/TRBV6-3,TRBJ2-2,many,TGTGCCAGCAGCCCCACCCACTTAGCGGGAGGGCCCGCCGGGGAGCTGTTTTTT,CASSPTHLAGGPAGELFF
-,TRBV7-9,TRBJ1-1,many,TGTGCCAGCAGCTCCCGGAACACTGAAGCTTTCTTT,CASSSRNTEAFF
-,TRBV27,TRBJ2-7,many,TGTGCCAGCAATGCCCTTAGGGGTCGGGACTGGTACTTC,CASNALRGRDWYF
-,TRBV9,TRBJ1-1,many,TGTGCCAGCAGCGTAGGGATAGGGGGGAGGCACACTGAAGCTTTCTTT,CASSVGIGGRHTEAFF
TRBD1,TRBV6-1,TRBJ2-3,many,TGTGCCAGCAGTCAGGGGGCAGGGGAAGGAACAGATACGCAGTATTTT,CASSQGAGEGTDTQYF
TRBD2,TRBV28,TRBJ2-5,many,TGTGCCAGCAGTTCGACCTCTAGCGGGAGTAAAGAGACCCAGTACTTC,CASSSTSSGSKETQYF
TRBD2,TRBV27,TRBJ2-3,many,TGTGCCAGCGAGAGGAAGCGGGAGGGGTCTAGCACAGATACGCAGTATTTT,CASERKREGSSTDTQYF
TRBD2,TRBV7-9,TRBJ2-3,many,TGTGCCAGCAGCCGGACTAGCCGGAGCACAGATACGCAGTATTTT,CASSRTSRSTDTQYF
-,TRBV18,TRBJ1-5,many,TGTGCCAGCTCATTGGTCCCGACGGTTGGTCAGCCCCAGCATTTT,CASSLVPTVGQPQHF
-,TRBV19,TRBJ2-2,many,TGTGCCAGTACTGATGCAGGGCGCGGCACCGGGGAGCTGTTTTTT,CASTDAGRGTGELFF
TRBD1,TRBV4-3,TRBJ2-7,many,TGCGCCAGCAGCCAAGCTACCCCCGGGACAGGCTTAAGCTACGAGCAGTACTTC,CASSQATPGTGLSYEQYF
-,TRBV25-1,TRBJ1-4,-,TGTGCCAACAGGAGGGGCAGGAATAAAAAACTGTTTTTT,CANRRGRNKKLFF
TRBD1,TRBV20-1,TRBJ1-2,many,TGCAGTGCTAGAGTAAGGACAGGGGAAGGCTACACCTTC,CSARVRTGEGYTF
TRBD2,TRBV10-3,TRBJ2-1,many,TGTGCCATCAGTGAGCGGACGGGAGGTCCGAATGAGCAGTTCTTC,CAISERTGGPNEQFF
-,TRBV7-2,TRBJ2-3,many,TGTGCCAGCAGCACCAGACAGACAGATACGCAGTATTTT,CASSTRQTDTQYF
TRBD1,TRBV2,TRBJ2-2,many,TGTGCCAGCAAGATAACAGGGGCCGGGGAGCTGTTTTTT,CASKITGAGELFF
-,TRBV4-1,TRBJ2-7,-,TGCGCCAGGAGCCACATCCAAAGGGGAGCCTACGAGCAGTACTTC,CARSHIQRGAYEQYF
-,TRBV13,TRBJ2-1,-,TGTGCCAGCAGTCTGGAGGGGGCGCGTGCTGAGCAGTTCTTC,CASSLEGARAEQFF
-,TRBV6-1,TRBJ2-2,many,TGTGCCAGCAGTGCCACCGGGGAGCTGTTTTTT,CASSATGELFF
-,TRBV3-1,TRBJ1-5,many,TGTGCCAGCAGCTCGGCAGGCCATAGCAATCAGCCCCAGCATTTT,CASSSAGHSNQPQHF
TRBD1,TRBV6-1,TRBJ1-2,-,TGTGCCAGCAGTGGACAGGGGACCGCCCTCTACACCTTC,CASSGQGTALYTF
-,TRBV7-2,TRBJ1-2,many,TGTGCCAGCAGCACCGACACACGGGGCTACACCTTC,CASSTDTRGYTF
-,TRBV7-9,TRBJ1-6,many,TGTGCCAGCAGCTTACAGGCCTCAGCCCAGAATTCACCCCTCCACTTT,CASSLQASAQNSPLHF
-,TRBV29-1,TRBJ1-1,many,TGCAGCGTTTTCTCGAGGGGCGCTGAAGCTTTCTTT,CSVFSRGAEAFF
-,TRBV24-1,TRBJ1-2,-,TGTGCCACCAGTGGGGCCCACTATGGCTACACCTTC,CATSGAHYGYTF
TRBD1,TRBV12-3/TRBV12-4,TRBJ2-7,few,TGTGCCAGCAGTCCGGGACAGGGGTTAAGGGAGCAGTACTTC,CASSPGQGLREQYF
-,TRBV6-2/TRBV6-3,TRBJ2-7,many,TGTGCCAGCAGTTACGGTCAGCGGAGCTCCTACGAGCAGTACTTC,CASSYGQRSSYEQYF
-,TRBV29-1,TRBJ1-1,few,TGCAGCGTTGTGAGGTCAGTGAATTCGCATTTGTTT,CSVVRSVNSHLF
TRBD1,TRBV6-1,TRBJ1-1,many,TGTGCCAGCAGTGAAAAGGGGGCATACACTGAAGCTTTCTTT,CASSEKGAYTEAFF
TRBD1,TRBV7-8,TRBJ1-5,-,TGTGCCAGTCTCTCCGGGACAGGTTTAAATCAGCCCCAGCATTTT,CASLSGTGLNQPQHF
-,TRBV2,TRBJ2-5,many,TGTGCCAGCGGACAGAGGACAGAGACCCAGTACTTC,CASGQRTETQYF
TRBD1,TRBV6-1,TRBJ2-7,-,TGTTACAGGACAGGGAGCTCCTACGAGCAGTACTTC,CYRTGSSYEQYF